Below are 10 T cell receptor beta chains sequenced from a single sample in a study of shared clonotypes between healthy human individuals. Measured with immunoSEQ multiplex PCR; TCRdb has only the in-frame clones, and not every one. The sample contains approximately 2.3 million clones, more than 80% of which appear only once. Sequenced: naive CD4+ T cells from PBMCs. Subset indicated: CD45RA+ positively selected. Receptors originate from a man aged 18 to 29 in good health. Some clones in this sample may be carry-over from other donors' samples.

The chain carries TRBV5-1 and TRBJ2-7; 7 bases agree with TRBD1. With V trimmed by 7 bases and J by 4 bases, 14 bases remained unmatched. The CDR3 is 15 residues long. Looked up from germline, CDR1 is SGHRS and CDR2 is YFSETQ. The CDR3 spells CASYPGRDSLYEQYF. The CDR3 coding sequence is TGCGCCAGCTACCCCGGCCGGGACAGTCTATACGAGCAGTACTTC.

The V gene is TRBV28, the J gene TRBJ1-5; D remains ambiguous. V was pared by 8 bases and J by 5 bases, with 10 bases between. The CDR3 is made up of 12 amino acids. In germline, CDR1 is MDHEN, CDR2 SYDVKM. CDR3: CASYGTDQPQHF. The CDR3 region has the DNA TGTGCCAGCTATGGCACGGATCAGCCCCAGCATTTT.

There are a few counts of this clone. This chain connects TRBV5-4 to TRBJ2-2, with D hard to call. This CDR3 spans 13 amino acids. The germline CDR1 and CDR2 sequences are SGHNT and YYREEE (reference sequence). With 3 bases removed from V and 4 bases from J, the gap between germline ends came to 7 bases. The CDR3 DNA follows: TGTGCCAGCAGCTCCTACTTCACCGGGGAGCTGTTTTTT. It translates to CASSSYFTGELFF.

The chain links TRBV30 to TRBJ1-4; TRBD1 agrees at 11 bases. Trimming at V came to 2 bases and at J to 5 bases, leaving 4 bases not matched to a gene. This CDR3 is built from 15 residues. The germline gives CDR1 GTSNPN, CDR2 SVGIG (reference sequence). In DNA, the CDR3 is TGTGCCTGGAGTTACGGGACAGGGGGGAATGAAAAACTGTTTTTT. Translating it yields CAWSYGTGGNEKLFF.

Written as DNA, the CDR3 is TGTGCCACCAGCAGAGATCGAAGCGGGGGGAACACCGGGGAGCTGTTTTTT. It is translated as CATSRDRSGGNTGELFF. This sequence joins TRBV15 and TRBJ2-2, with 8 bases aligning to TRBD2. CDR1 is LNHNV, CDR2 YYDKDF, per germline (reference sequence). The ends lost 0 bases at V and 1 base at J; junction bases unmatched: 4. This CDR3 comprises 17 residues.

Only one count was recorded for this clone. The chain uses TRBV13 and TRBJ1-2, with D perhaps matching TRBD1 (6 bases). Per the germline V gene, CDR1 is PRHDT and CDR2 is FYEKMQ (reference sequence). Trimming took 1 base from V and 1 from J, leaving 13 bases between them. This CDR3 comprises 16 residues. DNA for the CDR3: TGTGCCAGCAGCTTAGAATCTGGGGGCGATAACTATGGCTACACCTTC. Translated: CASSLESGGDNYGYTF.

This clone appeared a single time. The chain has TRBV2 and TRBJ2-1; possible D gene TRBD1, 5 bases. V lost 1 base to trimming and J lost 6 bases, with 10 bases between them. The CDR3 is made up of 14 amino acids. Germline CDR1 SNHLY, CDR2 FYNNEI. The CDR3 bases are TGTGCCAGCAGTGAAGAGGTAGGGGCCAATGAGCAGTTCTTC. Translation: CASSEEVGANEQFF.

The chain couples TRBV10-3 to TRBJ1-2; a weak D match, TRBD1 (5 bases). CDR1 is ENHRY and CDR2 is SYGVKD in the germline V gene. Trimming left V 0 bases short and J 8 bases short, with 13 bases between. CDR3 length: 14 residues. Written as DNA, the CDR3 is TGTGCCATCAGTGAGTCAGGCAGGGTTGGAGGCTACACCTTC. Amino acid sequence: CAISESGRVGGYTF.

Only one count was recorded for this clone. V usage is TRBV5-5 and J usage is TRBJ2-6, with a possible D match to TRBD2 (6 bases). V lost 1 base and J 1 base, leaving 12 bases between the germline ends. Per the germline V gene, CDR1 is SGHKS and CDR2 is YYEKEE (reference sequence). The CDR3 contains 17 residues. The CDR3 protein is CASSLSPGGSGANVLTF. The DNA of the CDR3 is TGTGCCAGCAGCTTGTCGCCCGGGGGATCTGGGGCCAACGTCCTGACTTTC.

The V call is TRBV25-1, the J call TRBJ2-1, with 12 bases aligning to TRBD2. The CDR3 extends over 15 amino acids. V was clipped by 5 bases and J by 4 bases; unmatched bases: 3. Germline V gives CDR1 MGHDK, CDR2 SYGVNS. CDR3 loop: CASSSLAGGYNEQFF. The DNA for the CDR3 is TGTGCCAGCAGTTCCCTAGCGGGAGGGTACAATGAGCAGTTCTTC.